This T cell receptor beta chain appears in the sequencing data of a study of breast tumors, draining lymph nodes, adjacent tissues. Study results and caveats: The data were judged consistent with most tumor T cells coming from lymph node and expanding in tumor. That most tumor T cells come from lymph nodes remained unproven. Tumor repertoires ranked between lymph nodes and nontumor tissue in diversity, with V and J gene preferences.

The CDR3 extends over 16 amino acids. Axillary draining lymph nodes of breast cancer patients supplied the node samples. A single record per CDR3 protein comes from TCRdb applying MiXCR to the multiplex PCR reads. The data contain 270,000 or so distinct CDR3 sequences, over 25% of them singletons. This clonotype was detected only a few times. Its specificity is not known. It may be a read error: a sequence one base away is much more abundant. The rearrangement joins TRBV12-3 or TRBV12-4 to TRBJ2-1, with 7 positions matching TRBD2. The TCR was taken from a female donor with breast cancer. Some clones in this sample may be carry-over from other donors' samples. The sequenced sample consisted of axillary lymph node tissue. The CDR3 loop is CASSLLAATIYSEQFF. CDR3 sequence (DNA): TGTGCCAGCAGTTTACTAGCGGCAACCATCTACAGTGAGCAGTTCTTC.